This is a list of T cell receptor beta chains from one sample in a study of regulatory T cells in long-lasting Graves disease. TCRdb re-called the multiplex PCR reads with MiXCR, one entry per CDR3 protein. The sample consists of hundreds of thousands of distinct CDR3 sequences, about 15% of them appearing once. The data also belong to a second study, concerning T cells in Graves' hyperthyroidism and ophthalmopathy.

The specimen comprised peripheral blood mononuclear cells (PBMCs), sampled at new diagnosis, from a patient treated with antithyroid drugs. The receptors originated from a woman between 25 and 40 years old with Graves disease. Both conserved end residues are part of each CDR3. Each record gives: J gene, V gene, clone size, CDR3 length, D gene, CDR3 protein, CDR3 DNA. D genes are given only for firm matches. Size is omitted from some rows. Given values are once, few, many or a class for expanded clones.

TRBJ1-1 TRBV20-1 - 13 TRBD1 CSARRTGGTEAFF TGCAGTGCTAGGCGGACAGGGGGCACTGAAGCTTTCTTT
TRBJ1-5 TRBV27 many 15 - CASKRDSQDDQPQHF TGTGCCAGCAAGCGGGACTCCCAAGATGATCAGCCCCAACATTTT
TRBJ2-5 TRBV12-3/TRBV12-4 - 13 - CANSLGTWETQYF TGTGCCAACAGTTTAGGAACGTGGGAGACCCAGTACTTC
TRBJ1-4 TRBV19 many 15 TRBD1 CASSPWDSRSEKLFF TGTGCCAGTAGTCCTTGGGACAGCCGGAGTGAAAAACTGTTTTTT
TRBJ2-3 TRBV11-2 many 17 TRBD1 CASSLTTGARSTDTQYF TGTGCCAGCAGCCTAACTACAGGGGCCCGGAGCACAGATACGCAGTATTTT
TRBJ1-1 TRBV12-3/TRBV12-4 many 14 - CASIRGQTNTEAFF TGTGCCAGCATAAGAGGACAAACTAACACTGAAGCTTTCTTT
TRBJ2-2 TRBV18 - 15 TRBD2 CASSSGTVDTGELFF TGTGCCAGCTCAAGCGGGACCGTGGACACCGGGGAGCTGTTTTTT
TRBJ2-7 TRBV11-2 many 16 TRBD2 CASSSRTSGFSYEQYF TGTGCCAGCAGCTCCAGGACTAGCGGATTCTCCTACGAGCAGTACTTC
TRBJ2-3 TRBV10-3 many 16 TRBD2 CAISDRTSGVADTQYF TGTGCCATCAGTGACCGAACTAGCGGGGTCGCAGATACGCAGTATTTT
TRBJ1-5 TRBV20-1 few 12 TRBD1 CSAATGGWPQHF TGCAGTGCTGCGACAGGGGGCTGGCCCCAGCATTTT
TRBJ1-4 TRBV5-1 few 16 - CASSTGGVRTNEKLFF TGTGCCAGCAGCACCGGAGGGGTGAGGACTAATGAAAAACTGTTTTTT
TRBJ2-7 TRBV29-1 few 12 - CSVDVGMGEQYF TGCAGCGTGGACGTCGGAATGGGCGAGCAGTACTTC
TRBJ2-7 TRBV12-3/TRBV12-4 many 12 - CASSSQVGEQYF TGTGCCAGCAGTTCCCAGGTTGGCGAGCAGTACTTC
TRBJ2-7 TRBV6-1 many 15 TRBD1 CASRPFRDSPYEQYF TGTGCCAGCAGACCCTTCCGGGACAGTCCCTACGAGCAGTACTTC
TRBJ1-4 TRBV3-1 many 12 - CASSSHGDLMFF TGTGCCAGCAGCTCGCATGGAGATCTTATGTTTTTT
TRBJ2-3 TRBV6-1 many 15 - CASSDLGTPPATQYF TGTGCCAGCAGTGACCTTGGGACCCCACCAGCTACGCAGTATTTT
TRBJ2-1 TRBV7-9 few 16 TRBD2 CVSSFIQLAGNNEQFF TGTGTCAGCAGCTTTATCCAACTAGCGGGGAACAATGAGCAGTTCTTC
TRBJ2-7 TRBV18 - 13 - CASSPGGQNEQYF TGTGCCAGCTCACCGGGGGGGCAAAATGAGCAGTACTTC
TRBJ2-1 TRBV29-1 many 13 TRBD1 CSVLRDRVNEQFF TGCAGCGTGCTAAGGGACAGGGTGAATGAGCAGTTCTTC
TRBJ2-5 TRBV3-1 - 15 - CASSPPASKKETQYF TGTGCCAGCAGCCCACCCGCTAGTAAAAAAGAGACCCAGTACTTC
TRBJ2-5 TRBV28 many 13 TRBD1 CASRQGALETQYF TGTGCCAGCAGACAGGGGGCCCTAGAGACCCAGTACTTC
TRBJ2-3 TRBV7-6 many 13 - CASSLFSSDTQYF TGTGCCAGCAGCTTATTTAGCTCAGATACGCAGTATTTT
TRBJ1-1 TRBV7-9 many 16 - CASSLLRGGDDTEAFF TGTGCCAGCAGCTTACTTAGAGGGGGGGACGACACTGAAGCTTTCTTT
TRBJ2-7 TRBV2 many 13 - CASSGASSYEQYF TGTGCCAGCAGTGGAGCCAGCTCCTACGAGCAGTACTTC
TRBJ1-1 TRBV11-1 many 17 TRBD1 CASSLDLGQGENTEAFF TGTGCCAGCAGCTTAGACTTGGGACAGGGGGAGAACACTGAAGCTTTCTTT
TRBJ1-2 TRBV6-5 - 16 - CASSYLGHSSNYGYTF TGTGCCAGCAGTTACCTGGGACATTCCTCTAACTATGGCTACACCTTC
TRBJ2-3 TRBV20-1 few 15 TRBD2 CSAIRTSGMSDTQYF TGCAGTGCTATAAGAACTAGCGGGATGTCAGATACGCAGTATTTT
TRBJ2-1 TRBV9 few 15 TRBD2 CASSEGGLAYNEQFF TGTGCCAGCAGCGAAGGGGGACTAGCTTACAATGAGCAGTTCTTC
TRBJ2-7 TRBV5-1 many 15 TRBD1 CASFYRPGQHYEQYF TGCGCCAGTTTTTACCGACCGGGACAGCACTACGAGCAGTACTTC
TRBJ2-7 TRBV5-4 few 13 - CASSLEATYEQYF TGTGCCAGCAGCTTGGAGGCCACCTACGAGCAGTACTTC
TRBJ2-3 TRBV9 - 13 - CASSEMSTDTQYF TGTGCCAGCAGCGAGATGAGCACAGATACGCAGTATTTT
TRBJ2-1 TRBV19 few 16 - CASSIDGTYSYNEQFF TGTGCCAGTAGTATCGATGGGACTTACTCCTACAATGAGCAGTTCTTC
TRBJ2-7 TRBV7-2 few 16 - CASSQNRVSVGYEQYF TGTGCCAGCAGCCAAAACAGGGTATCGGTGGGTTACGAGCAGTACTTC
TRBJ1-1 TRBV28 many 12 - CASRILNTEAFF TGTGCCAGTAGGATTTTGAACACTGAAGCTTTCTTT
TRBJ1-2 TRBV7-2 few 15 - CASSLGGGESYGYTF TGTGCCAGCAGCTTAGGTGGAGGGGAGAGCTATGGCTACACCTTC
TRBJ2-5 TRBV7-2 many 15 - CASSSGIRVSETQYF TGTGCCAGCAGCTCAGGAATCAGGGTATCAGAGACCCAGTACTTC
TRBJ2-7 TRBV12-3/TRBV12-4 many 13 - CASSPGTIYEQYF TGTGCCAGCAGTCCCGGGACAATCTACGAGCAGTACTTC
TRBJ2-4 TRBV7-9 few 16 TRBD1 CASSQAQGANLNIQYF TGTGCCAGCAGCCAAGCACAGGGGGCGAATTTGAACATTCAGTACTTC
TRBJ2-7 TRBV2 many 11 - CASSWTAEQYF TGTGCCAGCAGTTGGACGGCGGAGCAGTACTTC
TRBJ2-1 TRBV30 - 18 TRBD2 CAWSAAGGGPKSGNEQFF TGTGCCTGGAGCGCCGCGGGGGGAGGGCCTAAGTCCGGTAATGAGCAGTTCTTC
TRBJ1-1 TRBV27 many 17 - CASSRTGTGSMNTEAFF TGTGCCAGCAGTCGCACTGGAACAGGGTCCATGAACACTGAAGCTTTCTTT
TRBJ2-4 TRBV20-1 few 13 - CSASWAGPNIQYF TGCAGTGCTTCCTGGGCCGGCCCAAACATTCAGTACTTC
TRBJ2-1 TRBV30 few 15 TRBD2 CAWSVIGLAGGESFF TGTGCCTGGAGTGTAATAGGACTAGCGGGAGGAGAGTCGTTCTTC